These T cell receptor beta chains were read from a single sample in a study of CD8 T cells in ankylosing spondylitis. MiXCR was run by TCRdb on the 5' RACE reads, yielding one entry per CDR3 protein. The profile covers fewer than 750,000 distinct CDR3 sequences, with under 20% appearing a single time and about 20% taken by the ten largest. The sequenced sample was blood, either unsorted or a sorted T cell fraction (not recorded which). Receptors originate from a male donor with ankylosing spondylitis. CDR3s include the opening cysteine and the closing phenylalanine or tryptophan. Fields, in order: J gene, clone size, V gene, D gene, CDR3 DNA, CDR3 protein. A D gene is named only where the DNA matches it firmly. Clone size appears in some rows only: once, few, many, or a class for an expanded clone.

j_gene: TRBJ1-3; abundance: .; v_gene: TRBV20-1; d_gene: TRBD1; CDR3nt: TGCAGTGCTAGTACCGGACAGGGGCTCTCTGGAAACACCATATATTTT; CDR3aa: CSASTGQGLSGNTIYF
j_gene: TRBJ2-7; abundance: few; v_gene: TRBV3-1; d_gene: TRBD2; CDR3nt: TGTGCCAGCAGCCAATCTAGCGGACTCTACGAGCAGTACTTC; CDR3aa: CASSQSSGLYEQYF
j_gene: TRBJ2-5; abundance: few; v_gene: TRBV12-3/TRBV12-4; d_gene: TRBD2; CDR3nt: TGTGCCAGCAGAGAACGGGTGACGGGGGGCCAAGAGACCCAGTACTTC; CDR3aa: CASRERVTGGQETQYF
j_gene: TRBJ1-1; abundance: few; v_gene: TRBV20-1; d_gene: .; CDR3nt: TGCAGTCCCTCCTGGGACACTGAAGCTTTCTTT; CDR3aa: CSPSWDTEAFF
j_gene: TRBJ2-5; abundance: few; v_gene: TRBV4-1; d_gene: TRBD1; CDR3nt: TGCGCCAGCAGCCAAATAATTTCCGGGACAGCTGAAGAGACCCAGTACTTC; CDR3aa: CASSQIISGTAEETQYF
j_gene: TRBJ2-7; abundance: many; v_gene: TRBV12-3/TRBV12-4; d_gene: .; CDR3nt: TGTGCCAGCAGCGTTAGAGACGAGCAGTACTTC; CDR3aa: CASSVRDEQYF
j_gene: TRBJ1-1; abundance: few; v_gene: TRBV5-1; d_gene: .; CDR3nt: TGCGCCAGCAGCTTCAGGGCCCAGAACACTGAAGCTTTCTTT; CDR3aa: CASSFRAQNTEAFF
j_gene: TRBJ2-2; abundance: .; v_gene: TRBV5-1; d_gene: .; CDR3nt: TGCGCCAGCAGCTTGCTTTCAAAGAACACCGGGGAGCTGTTTTTT; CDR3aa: CASSLLSKNTGELFF
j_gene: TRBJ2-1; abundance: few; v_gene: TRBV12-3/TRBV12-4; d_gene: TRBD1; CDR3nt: TGTGCCAGCAGTTTTCGACAGGGGAGAGACAATGAGCAGTTCTTC; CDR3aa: CASSFRQGRDNEQFF
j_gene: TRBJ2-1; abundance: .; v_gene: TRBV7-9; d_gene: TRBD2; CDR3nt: TGTGCCAGCGCGGGAGTCAGGAATGAGCAGTTCTTC; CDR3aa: CASAGVRNEQFF
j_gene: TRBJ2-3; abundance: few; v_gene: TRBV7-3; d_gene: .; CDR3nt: TGTGCCAGCAGCCGAGGGGAGTCTTTCACAGATACGCAGTATTTT; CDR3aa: CASSRGESFTDTQYF
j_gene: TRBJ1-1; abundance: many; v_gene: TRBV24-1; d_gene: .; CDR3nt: TGTGCCACCAGTGATTTGCCCGACCCTGAAGCTTTCTTT; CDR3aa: CATSDLPDPEAFF
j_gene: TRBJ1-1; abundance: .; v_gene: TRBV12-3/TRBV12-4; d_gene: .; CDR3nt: TGTGCCAGCAGTCTAGGGAGTTTTGCTGAAGCTTTCTTT; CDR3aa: CASSLGSFAEAFF
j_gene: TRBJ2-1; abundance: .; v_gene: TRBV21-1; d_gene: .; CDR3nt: TGTGCCAGCAGCAAAGGCCGGGGCGACAGGGTTATCTACAATGAGCAGTTCTTC; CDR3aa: CASSKGRGDRVIYNEQFF
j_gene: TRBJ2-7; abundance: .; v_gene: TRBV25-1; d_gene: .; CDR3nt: TGTGCCAGCAGTTCTTATGCGGGGAAAACCTACGAGCAGTACTTC; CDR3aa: CASSSYAGKTYEQYF
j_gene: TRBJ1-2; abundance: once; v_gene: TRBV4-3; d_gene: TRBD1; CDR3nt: TGCGCCAGCAGCCAAGGGGGGACAGGGGTAGGCTACACCTTC; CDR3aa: CASSQGGTGVGYTF
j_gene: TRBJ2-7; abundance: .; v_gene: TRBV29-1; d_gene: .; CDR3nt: TGCAGCGTCGTACCTAGCGAGAGGAGCTCCTACGAGCAGTACTTC; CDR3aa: CSVVPSERSSYEQYF
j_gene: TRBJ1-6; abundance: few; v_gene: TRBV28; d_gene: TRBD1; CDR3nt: TGTGCCAGCAGCGCCATAAGGACAGGAAATTCACCCCTCCACTTT; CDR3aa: CASSAIRTGNSPLHF
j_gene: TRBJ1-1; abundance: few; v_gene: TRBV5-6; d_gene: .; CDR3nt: TGTGCCAGCAGCTTGGGTTGGGCCCTGAACACTGAAGCTTTCTTT; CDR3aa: CASSLGWALNTEAFF
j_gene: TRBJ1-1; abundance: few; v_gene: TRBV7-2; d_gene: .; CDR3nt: TGTGCCAGCAGCTCTCTGGAGGGTTGGAACACTGAAGCTTTCTTT; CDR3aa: CASSSLEGWNTEAFF
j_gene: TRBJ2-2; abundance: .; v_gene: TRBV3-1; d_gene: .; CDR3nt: TGTGCCAGCAGCCAAGTCCAGGGATGGGGATCCGGGGAGCTGTTTTTT; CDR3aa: CASSQVQGWGSGELFF
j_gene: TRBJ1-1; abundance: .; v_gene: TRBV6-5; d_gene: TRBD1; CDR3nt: TGTGCCAGCAGTTACGAGGGGGCCAACACTGAAGCTTTCTTT; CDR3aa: CASSYEGANTEAFF
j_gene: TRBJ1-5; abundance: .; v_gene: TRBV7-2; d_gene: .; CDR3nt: TGTGCCAGCAGCTTAGCGATTAATCAGCCCCAGCATTTT; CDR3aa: CASSLAINQPQHF
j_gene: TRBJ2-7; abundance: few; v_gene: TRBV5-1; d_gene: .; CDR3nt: TGCGCCAGCAGCCCGATCCGGGACGTCCGTCCCTACGAGCAGTACTTC; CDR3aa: CASSPIRDVRPYEQYF